The present TCR beta chain was sequenced within a study of cytomegalovirus exposure and HLA in healthy donors. As for the study in general: In a later analysis, the 110 or so validation repertoires were reported to have used the same platform as the roughly 610 first-cohort repertoires.

Concerning this clone itself: The antigen remains undetermined.

Findings of the study overall: The study listed under 200 cytomegalovirus-associated TCR beta chains. Among the CMV-associated chains, three were confirmed in vitro as specific for CMV antigens. Diagnosis of cytomegalovirus status made by the classifier reportedly showed high specificity and sensitivity.

TCRdb keeps only in-frame clones here, not all; method: immunoSEQ multiplex PCR. The data contain about 160,000 clones, just under 90% of them seen just once; the ten biggest clones take up about 9.3%. In germline, CDR1 is SNHLY, CDR2 FYNNEI. The CDR3 length is 14 residues. Trimming took 4 bases from V and 6 from J; bases not matched to a gene: 5. Sequenced: PBMCs. The clonotype comes from a woman aged 18 to 35 in good health and CMV-seropositive. This chain links TRBV2 with TRBJ2-2; the match to TRBD2 covers 7 bases. The DNA of the CDR3 is TGTGCCAGCAGTGTAGAGGGAGGGGCCGGGGAGCTGTTTTTT. Its translation: CASSVEGGAGELFF.